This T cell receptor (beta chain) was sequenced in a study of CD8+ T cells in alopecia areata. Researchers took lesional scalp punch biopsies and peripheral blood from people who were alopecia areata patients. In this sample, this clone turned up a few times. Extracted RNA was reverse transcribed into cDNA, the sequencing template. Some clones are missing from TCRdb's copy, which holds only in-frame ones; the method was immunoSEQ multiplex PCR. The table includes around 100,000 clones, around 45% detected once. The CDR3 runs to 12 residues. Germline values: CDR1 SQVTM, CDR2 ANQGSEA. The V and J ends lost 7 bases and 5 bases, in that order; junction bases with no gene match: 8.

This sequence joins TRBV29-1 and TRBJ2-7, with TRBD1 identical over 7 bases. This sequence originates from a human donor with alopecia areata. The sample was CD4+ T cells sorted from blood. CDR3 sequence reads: CSGGQVPNEQYF. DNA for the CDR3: TGCAGCGGTGGACAGGTCCCCAACGAGCAGTACTTC.